The clone carrying this T cell receptor beta chain was detected only a few times. CDR1 is MNHEY, CDR2 SVGEGT, per germline. J lost 8 bases, V lost 5 bases, and 15 bases had no gene match. The CDR3 totals 17 residues. Each CDR3 protein gets one entry after TCRdb re-called the 5' RACE reads with MiXCR. Seen here are 140,000 to 150,000 distinct CDR3 sequences, 6.6% observed once, and the top ten hold about 0.6%. This entry comes from a study of T cells after yellow fever vaccination. V is TRBV6-2 or TRBV6-3 and J is TRBJ1-2, with TRBD1 identical over 12 bases. This clonotype was sampled from a man aged 30-40 years who received the YFV17D yellow fever vaccine. The material sequenced was CD4+ T cells sorted from PBMCs, taken 10 days after the yellow fever booster vaccination. The CDR3 DNA reads TGTGCCAGCAGTCCGCAACCGGGACAGGGGGCTTCGTCGGGCTACACCTTC. It encodes CASSPQPGQGASSGYTF.